Listed below are T cell receptor beta chains from one sample, sequenced in a study of CD4 T cells in lung cancer. TCRdb keeps only in-frame clones here, not all; method: immunoSEQ multiplex PCR. Of 10,000 to 11,000 clones in the sample, about 62% are singletons; the top ten hold 15%. The sample taken for sequencing was normal lung tissue taken away from the tumor. The origin of the receptors is a man aged 55 to 70 with non-small cell lung cancer. The CDR3 runs from the conserved cysteine through the conserved F or W. A D gene is named only where the DNA matches it firmly. The listing skips clone size in some rows; elsewhere it reads once, few, many or a size class.

TGCGCCAGCAGCTTAAGGGGTGGGGAGACCCAGTACTTC	CASSLRGGETQYF	NA	NA	TRBV5-1	TRBJ2-5
TGTGCCAGCAGTTTAGGGACAGGTGGAAACACCATATATTTT	CASSLGTGGNTIYF	NA	TRBD1	TRBV6-5	TRBJ1-3
TGTGCCAGTAGTATGGCTAGCACATCAGGGGAGCTGTTTTTT	CASSMASTSGELFF	NA	NA	TRBV19	TRBJ2-2
TGTGCCAGCAGCGTAGATAAAGGCGGGTCACACAATGAGCAGTTCTTC	CASSVDKGGSHNEQFF	once	NA	TRBV9	TRBJ2-1
TGTGCCAGCAGTTTGGGAAGGGGACAGATGAACACTGAAGCTTTCTTT	CASSLGRGQMNTEAFF	few	TRBD1	TRBV28	TRBJ1-1
TGTGCCAGCAGTTTAGGGCGGGAGAGCTACAATGAGCAGTTCTTC	CASSLGRESYNEQFF	NA	TRBD2	TRBV28	TRBJ2-1
TGTGCCAGTAGCATCTTTGGACAGGGAAATGCAGATACGCAGTATTTT	CASSIFGQGNADTQYF	NA	TRBD1	TRBV19	TRBJ2-3
TGCGCCAGCAGCTTGGAGGTGGGAGGAGGAACAGATACGCAGTATTTT	CASSLEVGGGTDTQYF	NA	NA	TRBV5-1	TRBJ2-3
TGTGCCAGCAGTAATGAACTAGCAGACCAAGAGACCCAGTACTTC	CASSNELADQETQYF	NA	NA	TRBV25-1	TRBJ2-5
TGCAGTTTAGGGGGAAACACTGAAGCTTTCTTT	CSLGGNTEAFF	NA	NA	TRBV20-1	TRBJ1-1
TGCGCCAGCAGCCAGTGGACAGGGGCCAATGAGCAGTTCTTC	CASSQWTGANEQFF	NA	TRBD1	TRBV4-1	TRBJ2-1
TGCAGCGTTGACGCCTCCGGGTGGGGAGGCGCTTTCTTT	CSVDASGWGGAFF	NA	NA	TRBV29-1	TRBJ1-1
TGTGCCAGTAGTATGGCCCTTCCCTTCTACAATGAGCAGTTCTTC	CASSMALPFYNEQFF	NA	NA	TRBV19	TRBJ2-1
TGTGCCAGCAGCTCACCGAGGGCCCATGAGCAGTTCTTC	CASSSPRAHEQFF	medium-sized	NA	TRBV7-2	TRBJ2-1
TGTGCCAGCAAGGGGCTTGAAGGCTACACCTTC	CASKGLEGYTF	NA	NA	TRBV6-5	TRBJ1-2
TGTGCCAGCAGCTTAGGTTCGCAGCGGGGAGAGACCCAGTACTTC	CASSLGSQRGETQYF	NA	TRBD2	TRBV11-2	TRBJ2-5